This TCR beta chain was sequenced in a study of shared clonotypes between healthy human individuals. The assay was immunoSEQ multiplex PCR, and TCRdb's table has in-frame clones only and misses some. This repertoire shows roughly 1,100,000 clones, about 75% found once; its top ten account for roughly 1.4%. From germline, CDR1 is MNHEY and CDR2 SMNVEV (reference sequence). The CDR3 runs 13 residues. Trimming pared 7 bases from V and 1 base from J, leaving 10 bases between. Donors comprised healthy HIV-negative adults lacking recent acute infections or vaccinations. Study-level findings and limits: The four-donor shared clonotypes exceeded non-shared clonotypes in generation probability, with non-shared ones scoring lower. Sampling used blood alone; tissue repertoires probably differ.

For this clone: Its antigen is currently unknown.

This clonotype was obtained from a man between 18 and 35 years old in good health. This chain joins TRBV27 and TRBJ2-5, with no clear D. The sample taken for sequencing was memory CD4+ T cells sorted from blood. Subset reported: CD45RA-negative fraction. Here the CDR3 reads CASKAFIQETQYF. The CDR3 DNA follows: TGTGCCAGCAAGGCGTTCATCCAAGAGACCCAGTACTTC.